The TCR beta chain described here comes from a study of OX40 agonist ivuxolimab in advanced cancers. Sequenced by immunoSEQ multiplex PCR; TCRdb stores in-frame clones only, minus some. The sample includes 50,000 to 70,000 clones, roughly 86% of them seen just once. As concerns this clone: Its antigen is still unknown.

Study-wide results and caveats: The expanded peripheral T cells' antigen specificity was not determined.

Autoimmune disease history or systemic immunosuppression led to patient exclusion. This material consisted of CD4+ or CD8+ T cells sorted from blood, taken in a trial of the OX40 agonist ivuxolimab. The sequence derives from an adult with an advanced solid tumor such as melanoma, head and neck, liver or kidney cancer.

CDR3 nucleotide sequence: TGTGCCAGCAGTCTTGGGACAGGGGATGGTGAGACCCAGTACTTC. Protein: CASSLGTGDGETQYF. The chain joins TRBV6-5 to TRBJ2-5, with 10 bases matching TRBD1. Germline V gene sequence: CDR1 MNHEY, CDR2 SVGAGI. This CDR3 has 15 amino acids. Unmatched junction bases numbered 8, after V lost 5 bases and J lost 5 bases.